This is a list of T cell receptor beta chains from one sample in a study of molecular identifiers for immune sequencing clone quantification. Each CDR3 protein gets one entry after TCRdb re-called the PCR reads with MiXCR. The table includes 600,000 to 650,000 distinct CDR3 sequences, 20% detected once. Specimen: naive CD8+ T cells from blood, with Jurkat cell RNA spiked in. The receptor source for this set is a human donor in good health. Some libraries in this study had Jurkat cell RNA spiked in. The CDR3 runs from the conserved cysteine through the conserved F or W. The D gene is left open where the match is weak. Part of the rows lack a size; the others show once, few, many or a class for expanded clones.

v_gene	abundance	j_gene	d_gene	CDR3nt	CDR3aa
TRBV5-4	few	TRBJ1-2	NA	TGTGCCAGCAGCTTGGACCCAGATACCTTTGGCTACACCTTC	CASSLDPDTFGYTF
TRBV12-3/TRBV12-4	once	TRBJ2-3	NA	TGTGCCAGCAGTTTAGGGGTCTACCCCTCAGGCACGCAGTATTTT	CASSLGVYPSGTQYF
TRBV5-3	few	TRBJ1-2	TRBD1	TGTGCCAGCAGCTTGGTTGGACAGGAGATTTATGGCTACACCTTC	CASSLVGQEIYGYTF
TRBV28	many	TRBJ2-7	TRBD2	TGTGCCAGCAGTTTTCTAGCGGGAGTCTACGAGCAGTACTTC	CASSFLAGVYEQYF
TRBV29-1	many	TRBJ2-2	TRBD1	TGCAGCGCCCTTATACAGGGGGCCGGGGAGCTGTTTTTT	CSALIQGAGELFF
TRBV6-2/TRBV6-3	many	TRBJ2-1	TRBD1	TGTGCCAGCAGTTTATCGGGACAGGGATCTAATGAGCAGTTCTTC	CASSLSGQGSNEQFF
TRBV6-2/TRBV6-3	many	TRBJ2-2	NA	TGTGCCAGCAGTTACACGCCCGGGGAGCTGTTTTTT	CASSYTPGELFF
TRBV27	many	TRBJ2-7	TRBD2	TGTGCCAGCAGTACCTGGGAGGGGATCCACGAGCAGTACTTC	CASSTWEGIHEQYF
TRBV7-9	many	TRBJ2-3	TRBD2	TGTGCCAGCAGCGCTGGGACTAGCGGGAGTACAGCAGATACGCAGTATTTT	CASSAGTSGSTADTQYF
TRBV5-4	many	TRBJ2-7	NA	TGTGCCAGCACCGACGAGACCTACGAGCAGTACTTC	CASTDETYEQYF
TRBV5-6	NA	TRBJ1-3	NA	TGTGCCAGCGGCTTCCAAGGTAGTGGAAACACCATATATTTT	CASGFQGSGNTIYF
TRBV15	many	TRBJ1-1	NA	TGTGCCACCAGCAGAGTCCCTACCTCACCTGAAGCTTTCTTT	CATSRVPTSPEAFF
TRBV6-1	few	TRBJ2-1	TRBD2	TGTGCCAGCAGTGAAGGATTCAGGCTAGCGGGATTAAGGGAGCAGTTCTTC	CASSEGFRLAGLREQFF
TRBV9	many	TRBJ1-6	TRBD1	TGTGCCAGCAGCCAAGGACAGGGATATAATTCACCCCTCCACTTT	CASSQGQGYNSPLHF
TRBV20-1	many	TRBJ2-3	TRBD2	TGCAGTGCCGATGGACTAGCGGGGACAGATACGCAGTATTTT	CSADGLAGTDTQYF
TRBV19	NA	TRBJ2-1	TRBD1	TGTGCCAGTAAACCGGGACAGGGCTCCTACAATGAGCAGTTCTTC	CASKPGQGSYNEQFF
TRBV4-3	NA	TRBJ2-7	NA	TGCGCCAGCAGCCAAGATGCGCAGGGGTCCTACGAGCAGTACTTC	CASSQDAQGSYEQYF
TRBV9	NA	TRBJ1-1	TRBD1	TGTGCCAGCAGCGTAGAGGACGGGGACCTTGAGGGGGCCGAAGCTTTCTTT	CASSVEDGDLEGAEAFF
TRBV4-1	many	TRBJ1-5	NA	TGCGCCAGCAGCCAAGGGCTGGGACAGCCCCAGCATTTT	CASSQGLGQPQHF
TRBV20-1	many	TRBJ2-5	NA	TGCAGTGCTAGTCATGACCAAGAGACCCAGTACTTC	CSASHDQETQYF
TRBV3-1	many	TRBJ2-2	TRBD1	TGTGCCAGCAGCCTTCCCGGACAGGGGGCCGTCGGGGAGCTGTTTTTT	CASSLPGQGAVGELFF
TRBV20-1	few	TRBJ2-7	NA	TGCAGTGCTAGAGTGGGATTCTCCTACGAGCAGTACTTC	CSARVGFSYEQYF
TRBV27	many	TRBJ2-7	NA	TGTGCCAGCAGCCCGGGGGTTGTAGGGGCGAGCTCCTACGAGCAGTACTTC	CASSPGVVGASSYEQYF
TRBV29-1	few	TRBJ2-1	TRBD1	TGCAGCGTTGGGACAGGGTATGCGAATGAGCAGTTCTTC	CSVGTGYANEQFF
TRBV9	many	TRBJ2-3	TRBD1	TGTGCCAGCACCATCGGGGACAGGATTTCCACAGATACGCAGTATTTT	CASTIGDRISTDTQYF
TRBV3-1	many	TRBJ2-1	NA	TGTGCCAGCAGCCAAGTCGGCCCGGATGAGCAGTTCTTC	CASSQVGPDEQFF
TRBV4-3	many	TRBJ1-1	NA	TGCGCCAGCAGCCAAGATCTGTGGAGGCCCACTGAAGCTTTCTTT	CASSQDLWRPTEAFF